The 6 T cell receptor beta chains below come from one sample, sequenced in a study of chemoradiotherapy in HPV16-positive cancers. Assay: immunoSEQ multiplex PCR; the TCRdb copy retains only in-frame clones and omits some. Of under 15,000 clones listed, around 82% were seen once; the top ten hold approximately 1%. This material was obtained from a patient who underwent chemoradiotherapy. These receptor sequences come from a human donor with HPV-associated anogenital cancer.

This clone came up a few times. The V gene is TRBV7-2, the J gene TRBJ2-7, with 7 nucleotides matching TRBD2. V was pared by 5 bases and J by 3 bases, with 4 bases of the junction left unmatched. The CDR3 has 13 amino acids. Germline CDR1 SGHTA, CDR2 FQGNSA. CDR3 region: CASSRGLNYEQYF. DNA for the CDR3: TGTGCCAGCAGCAGGGGACTAAACTACGAGCAGTACTTC.

V gene TRBV19 combines with J gene TRBJ2-2; 8 bases agree with TRBD2. The length of the CDR3 is 17 residues. Germline V lookup: CDR1 LNHDA, CDR2 SQIVND (reference sequence). V was clipped by 5 bases and J by 4 bases; unmatched bases: 12. The CDR3 spells CASSSSPTGGSTGELFF. In DNA, the CDR3 is TGTGCCAGTAGTTCGTCCCCCACGGGGGGGAGCACCGGGGAGCTGTTTTTT.

The gene calls are TRBV5-6 and TRBJ1-6; D perhaps matches TRBD1 (5 bases). The germline V gene encodes CDR1 SGHDT and CDR2 YYEEEE. Trimming took 4 bases from V and 2 from J, leaving 10 bases between them. The CDR3 length is 15 residues. CDR3 coding DNA: TGTGCCAGCAGCCAGGGACTTGCCTATAATTCACCCCTCCACTTT. Its protein is CASSQGLAYNSPLHF.

The chain employs TRBV28 and TRBJ1-4, with a tentative D call TRBD1 (6 bases). Germline lookup yields CDR1 MDHEN and CDR2 SYDVKM. Trimming stripped 3 bases from V and 2 bases from J, with 22 bases between. This CDR3 has 19 amino acids. The CDR3 is CASSFRPGHGDWTNEKLFF. CDR3 nucleotide sequence: TGTGCCAGCAGTTTCAGGCCGGGACACGGGGATTGGACTAATGAAAAACTGTTTTTT. The variable domain in full, completed from reference TRBV28 and TRBJ1-4, reads DVKVTQSSRYLVKRTGEKVFLECVQDMDHENMFWYRQDPGLGLRLIYFSYDVKMKEKGDIPEGYSVSREKKERFSLILESASTNQTSMYLCASSFRPGHGDWTNEKLFFGSGTQLSVL.

The chain couples TRBV13 to TRBJ2-2; a possible D gene is TRBD1 (5 bases). CDR1 PRHDT and CDR2 FYEKMQ come from the germline V gene (reference sequence). The CDR3 extends over 16 amino acids. Trimming removed 0 bases at V and 4 bases at J, with 12 bases between. This chain's CDR3 is CASSLGMGRGTGELFF. CDR3 coding DNA: TGTGCCAGCAGCTTAGGAATGGGGCGCGGCACCGGGGAGCTGTTTTTT.

V and J are TRBV7-8 and TRBJ2-1; maybe TRBD2 (5 bases). Germline values: CDR1 SGHVS, CDR2 FQNEAQ. CDR3 size: 19 residues. V lost 0 bases to trimming and J lost 4 bases, with 22 bases between them. CDR3 in amino acids: CASSLAHPFGAGGYNEQFF. The CDR3 bases are TGTGCCAGCAGCTTAGCGCACCCGTTTGGTGCGGGTGGATACAATGAGCAGTTCTTC. The variable domain in full, completed from reference TRBV7-8 and TRBJ2-1, reads GAGVSQSPRYKVAKRGQDVALRCDPISGHVSLFWYQQALGQGPEFLTYFQNEAQLDKSGLPSDRFFAERPEGSVSTLKIQRTQQEDSAVYLCASSLAHPFGAGGYNEQFFGPGTRLTVL.